The 11 T cell receptor beta chains given below trace back to one sample, sequenced in a study of CD8 T cells in ankylosing spondylitis. Their specific antigens are unknown. Study-level findings and limits: Roughly eight highly homologous variants made up a TCR beta motif, and this motif appeared characteristic of ankylosing spondylitis blood.

TCRdb processed the 5' RACE reads anew with MiXCR; each CDR3 protein has one entry. Of almost 400,000 distinct CDR3 sequences detected, about 22% appear once; the ten largest clones hold roughly a sixth. The sequencing input was blood, either unsorted or a sorted T cell fraction (not recorded which). The receptors here all came from a male donor with ankylosing spondylitis.

J is TRBJ1-6 and V is TRBV11-1; 10 nucleotides line up with TRBD1. Germline CDR1 reads SGHAT; CDR2 reads FQDESV (reference sequence). Trimming took 5 bases from V and 7 from J; bases not matched to a gene: 5. This CDR3 has 15 amino acids. CDR3 region: CASSPDRGPNSPLHF. The CDR3 nucleotides read TGTGCCAGCAGCCCCGACAGGGGGCCGAATTCACCCCTCCACTTT.

This clonotype was seen at least ten times. The chain joins TRBV20-1 to TRBJ2-7, with TRBD2 matching 7 bases. CDR1 and CDR2 (germline): DFQATT, SNEGSKA (reference sequence). The CDR3 length is 15 residues. V gave up 5 bases and J gave up 4 bases; unmatched junction bases: 14. DNA for the CDR3: TGCAGTGCTCCCCCTCCTAGCGGAGAGGTGTACGAGCAGTACTTC. Residues: CSAPPPSGEVYEQYF.

The chain recombines TRBV6-2 or TRBV6-3 with TRBJ2-1; D is unresolved. Germline lookup yields CDR1 MNHEY and CDR2 SVGEGT. The CDR3 runs to 14 residues. Trimming removed 8 bases at V and 4 bases at J, with 15 bases between. DNA of the CDR3: TGTGCCAGCTTGTCCTCAAACCTATACAATGAGCAGTTCTTC. Residues: CASLSSNLYNEQFF.

This clonotype was picked up a small number of times. The J gene is TRBJ2-1, the V gene TRBV18; D might be TRBD2 (6 bases). Trimming took off 3 bases at V and 7 bases at J, with 13 bases between the two ends. The CDR3 sequence is 14 residues long. Germline V CDR1 and CDR2: KGHSH, LQKENI. CDR3 amino acids: CASSPVSGRNEQFF. The CDR3 nucleotides are TGTGCCAGCTCACCTGTGTCAGGGAGGAATGAGCAGTTCTTC.

This clonotype was counted between two and nine times. The rearrangement joins TRBV14 to TRBJ2-2, with D unclear. V dropped 4 bases and J dropped 1 base, with 7 bases sitting between them. There are 14 residues in the CDR3. CDR1 is SGHDN and CDR2 is FVKESK in the germline V gene. The CDR3 protein is CASSLRVNTGELFF. DNA of the CDR3: TGTGCCAGCAGCCTCCGGGTGAACACCGGGGAGCTGTTTTTT.

This clonotype has ten or more counts. The chain combines TRBV12-3 or TRBV12-4 with TRBJ2-7, with D perhaps TRBD1 (6 bases). This CDR3 comprises 14 residues. Trimming took off 7 bases at V and 2 bases at J, with 15 bases between the two ends. The CDR3 bases are TGTGCCAGCACTTTCAGGGGTTTTCCCTACGAGCAGTACTTC. It specifies CASTFRGFPYEQYF.

This clonotype was counted only a few times. The CDR3 DNA reads TGCAGTGCTAGTCACAGGGACACTGAAGCTTTCTTT. Translation gives CSASHRDTEAFF. The chain links TRBV20-1 to TRBJ1-1, with D possibly being TRBD1 (6 bases). The CDR3 has 12 amino acids. Germline V CDR1 and CDR2: DFQATT, SNEGSKA (reference sequence). Trimming pared 3 bases from V and 3 bases from J, leaving 8 bases between.

The chain uses TRBV3-1 and TRBJ1-5; D call uncertain. Per the germline V gene, CDR1 is LGHDT and CDR2 is YNNKEL (reference sequence). The CDR3 sequence is 15 residues long. V was cut by 0 bases and J by 11 bases, with 17 bases left in between. CDR3 region: CASSQDSGLRRAQHF. The CDR3 nucleotides are TGTGCCAGCAGCCAAGATTCGGGATTAAGAAGGGCCCAGCATTTT.

This clonotype was found once. The chain recombines TRBV28 with TRBJ2-1, with 7 nucleotides matching TRBD1. Losses at the gene ends were 4 bases for V and 2 bases for J; bases not matched to a gene: 5. Looked up from germline, CDR1 is MDHEN and CDR2 is SYDVKM. There are 15 residues in the CDR3. In DNA form, the CDR3 reads TGTGCCAGCAGTTCAGGGGGACCAACCTACAATGAGCAGTTCTTC. This encodes CASSSGGPTYNEQFF.

This clonotype has just a few counts. The chain is built from TRBV4-2 and TRBJ2-7; TRBD1 is a possible D gene (7 bases). Deletions cut 2 bases from V and 2 bases from J, with 13 bases between. The CDR3 runs 15 residues. Germline V gene lookup returns CDR1 LGHNA and CDR2 YNFKEQ. CDR3 amino acids: CASSQPGDSPYEQYF. The DNA for the CDR3 is TGTGCCAGCAGCCAACCGGGGGACAGTCCCTACGAGCAGTACTTC.

There are a few counts of this clonotype. The gene calls are TRBV2 and TRBJ2-5; D is perhaps TRBD1 (5 bases). The CDR3 spans 14 residues. Germline V gene sequence: CDR1 SNHLY, CDR2 FYNNEI. With 1 base removed from V and 5 bases from J, the gap between germline ends came to 11 bases. CDR3 sequence: CASSEGGSVETQYF. In nucleotides, the CDR3 is TGTGCCAGCAGTGAAGGGGGCTCGGTGGAGACCCAGTACTTC.